Given below is one T cell receptor (beta chain) in context. Antigen unknown. The data derive from a study of identical twins. Overall study findings and caveats: Cord blood beta clonotypes that were abundant carried fewer insertions, and memory repertoires showed no such trend. The conclusions drew on cross-sectional statistical analysis instead of tracking the same donors. Twins showed weaker excess sharing in their beta out-of-frame sequences.

TCRdb called the 5' RACE reads again in MiXCR, with one record for every CDR3 protein. The sample records about 250,000 distinct CDR3 sequences, around 15% being singletons. Trimming removed 6 bases from V and 4 bases from J; junction bases left unmatched: 8. Germline CDR1 DFQATT, CDR2 SNEGSKA (reference sequence). The CDR3 has 15 residues. The chain has TRBV20-1 and TRBJ2-1; 11 bases are a match to TRBD2. The sequence was collected from a woman between 18 and 29 years old in good health. The sample consisted of memory (CD45RO+) T cells sorted from blood. This CDR3 is CSAKTSGDLYNEQFF. The CDR3 DNA sequence: TGCAGTGCCAAGACTAGCGGGGACTTATACAATGAGCAGTTCTTC.